This entry concerns a single TCR beta chain. This record belongs to a study of T cell changes during pregnancy in multiple sclerosis. CDR1 and CDR2 from the germline V gene are MNHEY and SVGAGI. V lost 8 bases, J lost 5 bases, and 13 bases lay in between. This CDR3 has 13 residues. Using immunoSEQ multiplex PCR, the repertoire was profiled, and TCRdb retains in-frame clones only, with some absent. The sample has approximately 50,000 clones, about 92% seen once; the top ten hold 0.67%. V usage is TRBV6-5 and J usage is TRBJ2-1, with D perhaps TRBD1 (5 bases). The source was CD4+ T cells from peripheral blood mononuclear cells, collected in the third trimester of pregnancy. The clonotype comes from a female donor with multiple sclerosis, enrolled in a pregnancy study. CDR3 DNA: TGTGCCAGCGGGGCAACGCGGAACAATGAGCAGTTCTTC. Translation: CASGATRNNEQFF.